This T cell receptor (beta chain) is from a study of somatic mutations in cytotoxic T cells in rheumatoid arthritis (dated by TCRdb to 2016 to 2017). For the study in its entirety: Right after diagnosis and prior to the start of any treatment, about 29 ml EDTA of peripheral blood was drawn from patients. Some V beta antibody-stained T-cell populations were flow-sorted on a FACSAria II or Sony SH800 at nearly 100% purity, and sorted V beta1+ cells also underwent TCRB sequencing. Whether expanded CD8+ T-cell clones in untreated, newly diagnosed rheumatoid arthritis carry somatic mutations was the study question, and clonality was characterized with TCRB deep sequencing. TCRB deep sequencing was performed for approximately 60 rheumatoid arthritis patients and around 22 healthy controls. Median age was essentially the same in the patient group and the control group. Study-wide conclusions, independent of this receptor: No adjustment for multiple comparisons was made for the slight TRBV07 underrepresentation in patients. An increase of CD8+ clonality with age was seen in patients (Spearman r ≈ 0.49) but not in healthy controls. Several identical CD8+ TCRB sequences were found in both blood and synovial fluid, and in about an eighth of the roughly 65 patients the largest CD8+ clone exceeded 20% of CD8+ cells. CD8+ T-cell clonality in rheumatoid arthritis patients was not significantly different from that in age-matched healthy controls. Viral specificity could not be ruled out by absence from virus-specific databases, and the antigen targets of the expanded CD8+ clones remained unknown.

Including cysteine and phenylalanine, the CDR3 has 16 amino acids. Kept here is only the CDR3 DNA, which spans 48 bases and is read in frame from base 1. CDR1 and CDR2 (SNHLY, FYNNEI) derive from the germline V gene. Here V drops 4 bases and J drops 3 bases, and the junction holds 8 bases not matched to any gene. Flow cytometry confirmed the purity of CD4+ and CD8+ cells that had been isolated by positive magnetic bead selection on an AutoMACS. A TCR V beta antibody panel was used in flow cytometry to screen first for clonal expansions, which were then characterized by TCRB deep sequencing of sorted CD8+ fractions. Peripheral blood mononuclear cells were isolated by Ficoll-Paque PLUS density gradient separation. DNA was extracted from CD4-enriched, CD8-enriched or PBMC samples with Nucleospin Tissue or Tissue XS kits and quantified with a Qubit 2.0 fluorometer. A word on this clone: The antigen it binds to is not known. No base quality information exists; no much larger clone differs at one position.

The immunoSEQ assay was applied to genomic DNA for TCRB CDR3 sequencing. The study's own analysis went as follows. When patient CD8+ clones exceeding 1% were checked against published virus-specific TCRB sequences, only a few matched. Analyses were restricted to productive TCRB rearrangements. A clone was defined by a unique TCRB CDR3 sequence, and clonality was computed as a productive clonality index based on Shannon entropy. To calculate repertoire overlap between two samples, the template counts of each clone were considered relative to each sample's total templates. A correlation with a Spearman r of over 0.55 was found between V-gene usage by flow cytometry and V-gene usage by TCRB sequencing. TCRdb re-hosts the immuneACCESS table, in-frame sequences only. Its copies lack some clones; in the studies checked, an unresolved V gene accounts for under half of them, and the cause for the rest is not known. The DNA gave D and trimming, while V, J and clone size come from that table. This sample has just under 30,000 clones in its table, and roughly 86% of those were observed once. The ten largest clones take up about 10% of the sample.

The receptor was derived from an adult with rheumatoid arthritis. The chain employs TRBV2 and TRBJ2-3, and 9 bases in between align with TRBD1. Material: CD8+ T cells sorted from blood. The sequenced DNA is TGTGCCAGCAGTGTTAAGGACAGGGGATATACAGATACGCAGTATTTT. Its amino acids are CASSVKDRGYTDTQYF.